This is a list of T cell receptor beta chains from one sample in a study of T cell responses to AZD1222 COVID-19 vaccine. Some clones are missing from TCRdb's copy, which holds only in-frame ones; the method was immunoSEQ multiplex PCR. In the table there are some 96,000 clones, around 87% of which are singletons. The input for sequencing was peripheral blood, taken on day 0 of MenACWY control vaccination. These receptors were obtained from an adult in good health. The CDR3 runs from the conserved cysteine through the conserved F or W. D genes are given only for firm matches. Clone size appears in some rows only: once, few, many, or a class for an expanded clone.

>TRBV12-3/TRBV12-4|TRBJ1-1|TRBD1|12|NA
CASSRQGSEAFF
TGTGCCAGCAGTAGACAGGGCTCTGAAGCTTTCTTT
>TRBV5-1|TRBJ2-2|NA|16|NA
CASSLFGQPNTGELFF
TGCGCCAGCAGCTTGTTCGGACAGCCGAACACCGGGGAGCTGTTTTTT
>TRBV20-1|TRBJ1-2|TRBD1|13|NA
CSASYRGDGGYTF
TGCAGTGCTAGTTACAGGGGCGACGGTGGCTACACCTTC
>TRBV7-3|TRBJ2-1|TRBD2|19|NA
CASSSRPGLAGGSYNEQFF
TGTGCCAGCAGCTCGCGCCCGGGACTAGCGGGGGGGTCCTACAATGAGCAGTTCTTC
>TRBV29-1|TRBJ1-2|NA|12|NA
CSVGEQNYGYTF
TGCAGCGTTGGGGAACAGAACTATGGCTACACCTTC
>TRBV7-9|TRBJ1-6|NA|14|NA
CASSLSQVNSPLHF
TGTGCCAGCAGCTTATCGCAGGTTAACTCACCCCTCCACTTT
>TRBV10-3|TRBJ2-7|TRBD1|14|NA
CAIRTGTATYEQYF
TGTGCCATCAGGACCGGGACAGCCACCTACGAGCAGTACTTC
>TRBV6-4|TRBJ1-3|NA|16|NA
CASSDGMTVSGNTIYF
TGTGCCAGCAGTGACGGGATGACAGTCAGCGGAAACACCATATATTTT
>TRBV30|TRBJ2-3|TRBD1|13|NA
CAWKTGGTDTQYF
TGTGCCTGGAAAACAGGGGGCACAGATACGCAGTATTTT
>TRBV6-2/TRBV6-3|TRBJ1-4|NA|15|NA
CASSYSRQPNEKLFF
TGTGCCAGCAGTTACTCTCGACAGCCCAATGAAAAACTGTTTTTT
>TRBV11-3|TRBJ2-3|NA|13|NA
CASGAGDTDTQYF
TGTGCCAGCGGGGCAGGGGACACAGATACGCAGTATTTT
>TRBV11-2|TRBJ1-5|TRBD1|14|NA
CASSRGQDNQPQHF
TGTGCCAGCAGCCGCGGACAGGACAATCAGCCCCAGCATTTT
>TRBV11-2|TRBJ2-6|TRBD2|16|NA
CASSSGGATGANVLTF
TGTGCCAGCAGTTCCGGGGGGGCAACTGGGGCCAACGTCCTGACTTTC
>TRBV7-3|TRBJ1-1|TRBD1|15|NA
CASSESSTGVDEAFF
TGTGCCAGCAGTGAATCAAGTACAGGGGTGGATGAAGCTTTCTTT
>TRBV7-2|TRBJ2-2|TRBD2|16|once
CASSLEGGRTTGELFF
TGTGCCAGCAGCTTAGAGGGCGGGAGAACCACCGGGGAGCTGTTTTTT
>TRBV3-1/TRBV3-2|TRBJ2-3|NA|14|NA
CASSQLLETDTQYF
TGTGCCAGCAGCCAGTTACTTGAGACAGATACGCAGTATTTT
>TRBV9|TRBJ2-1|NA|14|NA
CASSVTGLYNEQFF
TGTGCCAGCAGCGTTACGGGGCTCTACAATGAGCAGTTCTTC
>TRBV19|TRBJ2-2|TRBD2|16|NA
CASSPGGGGNTGELFF
TGTGCCAGTAGCCCGGGCGGGGGAGGTAACACCGGGGAGCTGTTTTTT
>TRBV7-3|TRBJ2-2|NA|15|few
CASSPSRRGTGELFF
TGTGCCAGCAGCCCGTCCCGGCGGGGCACCGGGGAGCTGTTTTTT
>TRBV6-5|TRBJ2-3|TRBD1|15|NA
CASMDRTGGGDTQYF
TGTGCCAGCATGGACCGGACAGGGGGCGGAGATACGCAGTATTTT
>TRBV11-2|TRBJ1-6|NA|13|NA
CASSLEENSPLHF
TGTGCCAGCAGCTTAGAGGAGAATTCACCCCTCCACTTT
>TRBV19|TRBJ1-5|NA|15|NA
CASTGLTNSNQPQHF
TGTGCCAGTACAGGGCTTACGAATAGCAATCAGCCCCAGCATTTT
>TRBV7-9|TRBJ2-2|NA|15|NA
CASSLGGLSTGELFF
TGTGCCAGCAGCTTAGGGGGGCTGTCCACCGGGGAGCTGTTTTTT
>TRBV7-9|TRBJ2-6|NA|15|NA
CASKELEALANVLTF
TGTGCCAGCAAAGAACTCGAGGCTCTAGCCAACGTCCTGACTTTC
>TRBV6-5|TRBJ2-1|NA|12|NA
CASSQAYNEQFF
TGTGCCAGCAGCCAAGCCTACAATGAGCAGTTCTTC
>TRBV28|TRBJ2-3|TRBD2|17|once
CASSSLAGGLSTDTQYF
TGTGCCAGCAGTTCGTTAGCGGGGGGGCTTAGCACAGATACGCAGTATTTT
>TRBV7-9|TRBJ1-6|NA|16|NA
CASSPPGGVRSSPLHF
TGTGCCAGCAGCCCCCCCGGTGGGGTCCGCTCTTCACCCCTCCACTTT
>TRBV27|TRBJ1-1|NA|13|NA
CASSYRMNTEAFF
TGTGCCAGCAGTTACAGGATGAACACTGAAGCTTTCTTT
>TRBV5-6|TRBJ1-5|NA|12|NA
CASRKGSQPQHF
TGTGCCAGCAGGAAGGGGTCCCAGCCCCAGCATTTT
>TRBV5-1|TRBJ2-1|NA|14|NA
CASSSGLFYNEQFF
TGCGCCAGCAGCTCGGGACTCTTCTACAATGAGCAGTTCTTC
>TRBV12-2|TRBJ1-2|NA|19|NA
CASRLAQTGQGKALVGYTF
TGTGCAAGTCGCTTAGCGCAGACGGGACAGGGGAAGGCTCTCGTTGGCTACACCTTC
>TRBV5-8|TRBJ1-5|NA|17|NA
CASSLNWAGGDNQPQHF
TGTGCCAGCAGCTTGAATTGGGCCGGGGGGGACAATCAGCCCCAGCATTTT
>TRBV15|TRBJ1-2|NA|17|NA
CATSREAGPLRGYGYTF
TGTGCCACCAGCAGAGAAGCAGGCCCCCTAAGGGGCTATGGCTACACCTTC